These 3 T cell receptor beta chains originate from one sample sequenced in a study of blood T cell repertoires in COVID-19. Measured with immunoSEQ multiplex PCR; TCRdb has only the in-frame clones, and not every one. Of about 210,000 clones listed, about 87% were seen once; the top ten hold about a tenth. Sequenced: PBMCs or T cells enriched from blood (not recorded which). The receptors were sampled from a man in his late teens or twenties with acute COVID-19.

The chain couples TRBV10-2 to TRBJ2-1, with D uncertain. V was clipped by 3 bases and J by 10 bases, with 7 bases between them. From germline, CDR1 is WSHSY and CDR2 SAAADI. The CDR3 is 11 amino acids. For the CDR3, the DNA is TGCGCCAGCAGTGATGCGCCAGAGCAGTTCTTC. It translates to CASSDAPEQFF.

This chain links TRBV27 with TRBJ2-7; 13 bases map to TRBD2. Germline V CDR1 and CDR2: MNHEY, SMNVEV (reference sequence). The CDR3 extends over 17 amino acids. V lost 4 bases to trimming and J lost 5 bases; unmatched junction nucleotides: 11. CDR3 in amino acids: CASSSPSTSGRAHEQYF. CDR3 bases: TGTGCCAGCAGTTCCCCCTCTACTAGCGGGAGGGCCCACGAGCAGTACTTC.

This sequence joins TRBV27 and TRBJ2-1, with D possibly TRBD2 on 5 matching bases. The germline CDR1 and CDR2 sequences are MNHEY and SMNVEV (reference sequence). The CDR3 covers 15 residues. The germline V and J ends were trimmed by 2 bases and 9 bases, with 17 bases remaining between them. In DNA form, the CDR3 reads TGTGCCAGCAGTTTAGATCTCATAGCGCATTCTGAGCAGTTCTTC. Translating it yields CASSLDLIAHSEQFF.